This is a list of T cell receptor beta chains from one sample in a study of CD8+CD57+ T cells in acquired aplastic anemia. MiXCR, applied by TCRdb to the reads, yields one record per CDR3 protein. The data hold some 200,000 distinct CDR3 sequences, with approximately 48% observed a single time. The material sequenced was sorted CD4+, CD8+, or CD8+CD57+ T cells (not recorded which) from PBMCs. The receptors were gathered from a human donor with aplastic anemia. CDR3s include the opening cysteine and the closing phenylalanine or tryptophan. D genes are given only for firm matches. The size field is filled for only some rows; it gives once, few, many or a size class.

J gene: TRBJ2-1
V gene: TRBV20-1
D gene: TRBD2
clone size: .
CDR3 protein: CSAKGAGRKYEQFF
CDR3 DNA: TGCAGTGCTAAAGGAGCGGGAAGGAAATATGAGCAGTTCTTC

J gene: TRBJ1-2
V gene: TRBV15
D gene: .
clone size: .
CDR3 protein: CATSKGGSYGYTF
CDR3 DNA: TGTGCCACCAGCAAGGGAGGGAGCTATGGCTACACCTTC

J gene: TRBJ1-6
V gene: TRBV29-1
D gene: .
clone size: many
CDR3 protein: CSVELADRGSLHF
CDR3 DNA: TGCAGCGTTGAATTGGCCGACCGTGGTTCCCTCCACTTT

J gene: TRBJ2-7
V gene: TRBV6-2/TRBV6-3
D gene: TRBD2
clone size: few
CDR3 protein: CASSYLYLTSGSPYEQYF
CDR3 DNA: TGTGCCAGCAGTTACCTATACCTGACTAGCGGGAGCCCCTACGAGCAGTACTTC

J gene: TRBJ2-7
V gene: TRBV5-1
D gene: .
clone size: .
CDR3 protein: CASSSDRQFYEQYF
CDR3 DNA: TGCGCCAGCAGCAGCGACAGACAGTTCTACGAGCAGTACTTC

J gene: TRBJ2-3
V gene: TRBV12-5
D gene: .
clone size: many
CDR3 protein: CASGLGDTDTQYF
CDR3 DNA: TGTGCTAGTGGTTTGGGCGACACAGATACGCAGTATTTT

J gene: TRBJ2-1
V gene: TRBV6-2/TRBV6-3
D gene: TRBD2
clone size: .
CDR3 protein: CASSYRTSGRHEQFF
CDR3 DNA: TGTGCCAGCAGTTACCGGACTAGCGGGAGACATGAGCAGTTCTTC

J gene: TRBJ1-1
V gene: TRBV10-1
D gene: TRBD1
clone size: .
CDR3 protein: CASSGRTGDTEAFF
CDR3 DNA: TGCGCCAGCAGTGGAAGGACAGGGGACACTGAAGCTTTCTTT

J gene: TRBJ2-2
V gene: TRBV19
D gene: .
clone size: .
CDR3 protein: CASQSRLGTGELFF
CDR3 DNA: TGTGCCAGTCAATCAAGGCTGGGGACCGGGGAGCTGTTTTTT

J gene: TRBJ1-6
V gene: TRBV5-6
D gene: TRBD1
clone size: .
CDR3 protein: CASSFLADRENSPLHF
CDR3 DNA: TGTGCCAGCAGCTTCTTGGCGGACAGGGAGAATTCACCCCTCCACTTT

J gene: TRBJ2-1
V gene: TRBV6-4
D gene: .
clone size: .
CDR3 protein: CASSESGHHYNEQFF
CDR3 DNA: TGTGCCAGCAGTGAATCGGGACACCATTACAATGAGCAGTTCTTC

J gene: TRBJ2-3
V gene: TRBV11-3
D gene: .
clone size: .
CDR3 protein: CASSLGDPGKADTQYF
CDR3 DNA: TGTGCCAGCAGCTTGGGGGACCCAGGGAAGGCAGATACGCAGTATTTT

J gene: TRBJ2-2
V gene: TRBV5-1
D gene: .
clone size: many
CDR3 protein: CASRSQGNTGELFF
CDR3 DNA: TGCGCCAGCAGATCACAGGGGAACACCGGGGAGCTGTTTTTT

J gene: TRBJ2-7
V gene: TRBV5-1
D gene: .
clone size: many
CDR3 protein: CASSPSALEEQYF
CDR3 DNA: TGCGCCAGCAGCCCCTCGGCCCTAGAAGAGCAGTACTTC

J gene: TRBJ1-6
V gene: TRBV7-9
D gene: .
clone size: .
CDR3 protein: CASSLVQGGSPLHF
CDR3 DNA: TGTGCCAGCAGCTTAGTGCAGGGAGGTTCACCCCTCCACTTT

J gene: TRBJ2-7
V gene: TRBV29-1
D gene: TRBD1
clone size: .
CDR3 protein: CSVTTLMTGAGEQYF
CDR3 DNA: TGCAGCGTTACAACATTAATGACAGGGGCGGGCGAGCAGTACTTC

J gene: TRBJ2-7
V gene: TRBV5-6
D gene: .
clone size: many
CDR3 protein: CASSLRRSWASENEQYF
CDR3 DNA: TGTGCCAGCAGCTTGCGTCGGAGTTGGGCGAGTGAGAACGAGCAGTACTTC

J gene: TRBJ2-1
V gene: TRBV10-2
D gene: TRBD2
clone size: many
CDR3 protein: CASKRTSGKGEQFF
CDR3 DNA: TGCGCCAGCAAAAGGACTAGCGGGAAGGGTGAGCAGTTCTTC

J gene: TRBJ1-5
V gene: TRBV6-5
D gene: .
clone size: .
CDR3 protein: CASSYSNGQPQHF
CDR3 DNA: TGTGCCAGCAGTTACTCGAACGGTCAGCCCCAGCATTTT

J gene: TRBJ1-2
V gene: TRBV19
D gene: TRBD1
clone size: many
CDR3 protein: CASSLGTANYGYTF
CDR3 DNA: TGTGCCAGTAGTCTCGGGACAGCTAACTATGGCTACACCTTC

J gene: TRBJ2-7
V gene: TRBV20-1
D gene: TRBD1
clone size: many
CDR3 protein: CSARDYWGQRLDEQYF
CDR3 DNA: TGCAGTGCTAGAGATTATTGGGGACAGAGGTTGGACGAGCAGTACTTC

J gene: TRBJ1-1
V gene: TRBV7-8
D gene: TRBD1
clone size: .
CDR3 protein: CASSSSGRQGRTEAFF
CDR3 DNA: TGTGCCAGCAGCTCCTCTGGTCGACAGGGACGCACTGAAGCTTTCTTT